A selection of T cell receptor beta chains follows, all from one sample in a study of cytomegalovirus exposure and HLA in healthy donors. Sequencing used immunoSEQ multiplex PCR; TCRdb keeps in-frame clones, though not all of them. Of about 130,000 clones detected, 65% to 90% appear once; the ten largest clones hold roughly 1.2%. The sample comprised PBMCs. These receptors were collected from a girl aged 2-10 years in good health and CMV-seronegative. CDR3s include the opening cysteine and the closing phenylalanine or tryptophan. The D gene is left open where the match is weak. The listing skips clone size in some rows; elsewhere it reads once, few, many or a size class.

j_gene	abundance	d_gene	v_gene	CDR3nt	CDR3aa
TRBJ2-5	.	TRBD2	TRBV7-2	TGTGCCAGCAGCTTATACGCCGTAGCGGGGACCCAAGAGACCCAGTACTTC	CASSLYAVAGTQETQYF
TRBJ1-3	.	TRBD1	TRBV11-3	TGTGCCAGCAGCGGACAGGTCGGAAACACCATATATTTT	CASSGQVGNTIYF
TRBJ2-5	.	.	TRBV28	TGTGCCAGCAGTTTCCTCTCGGCGGGTTGGGAGACCCAGTACTTC	CASSFLSAGWETQYF
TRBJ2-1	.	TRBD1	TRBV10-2	TGCGCCAGCAGTGAGTCTTGGCAGGGGGTATGGGAGCAGTTCTTC	CASSESWQGVWEQFF
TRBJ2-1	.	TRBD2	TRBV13	TGTGCCAGCAGCGCAGACAGGACTAGCGGGAGTCTACATGAGCAGTTCTTC	CASSADRTSGSLHEQFF
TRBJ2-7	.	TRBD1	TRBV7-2	TGTGCCAGCAGCTTGGACAGGGGGAAGACCTACGAGCAGTACTTC	CASSLDRGKTYEQYF
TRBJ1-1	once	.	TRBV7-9	TGTGCCAGCAGCTTATCGGGAAAAAACACTGAAGCTTTCTTT	CASSLSGKNTEAFF
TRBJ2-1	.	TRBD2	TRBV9	TGTGCCAGCAGCGTATGGGGGGGGTCATACAATGAGCAGTTCTTC	CASSVWGGSYNEQFF
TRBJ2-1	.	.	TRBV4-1	TGCGCCAGCAGCCTAAGTGAAACGGATGAGCAGTTCTTC	CASSLSETDEQFF
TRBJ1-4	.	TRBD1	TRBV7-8	TGTGCCAGCAGCCGACTCCCGGGACAGGGCCTGGAAAAACTGTTTTTT	CASSRLPGQGLEKLFF
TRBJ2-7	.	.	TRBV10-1	TGCGCCAGCAGCCCGTCACTTAGAACAGGAAAGTCCTACGAGCAGTACTTC	CASSPSLRTGKSYEQYF
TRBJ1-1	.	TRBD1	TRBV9	TGTGCCAGCAGCGGACAGGGCAACACTGAAGCTTTCTTT	CASSGQGNTEAFF
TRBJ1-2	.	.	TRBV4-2	TGTGCCAGCAGCCAACCTATGGGGCGGGAGCACTATGGCTACACCTTC	CASSQPMGREHYGYTF
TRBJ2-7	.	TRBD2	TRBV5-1	TGCGCCAGCAGCTTGATAGCGGGAGAAAGGACCTACGAGCAGTACTTC	CASSLIAGERTYEQYF
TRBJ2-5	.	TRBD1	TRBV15	TGTGCCACCAAGACAAGACAGGGCCGAGGGGAGACCCAGTACTTC	CATKTRQGRGETQYF
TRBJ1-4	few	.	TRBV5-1	TGCGCCAGCAGCCCCGGATTGCTGATGGGGCGGGGAGCAACTAATGAAAAACTGTTTTTT	CASSPGLLMGRGATNEKLFF
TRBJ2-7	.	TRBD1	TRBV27	TGTGCCAGCAGTTCGGACAGGGCTTACGAGCAGTACTTC	CASSSDRAYEQYF
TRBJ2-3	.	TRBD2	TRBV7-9	TGTGCCAGCAGCTTGCCCCTGACTAGCGGCCAAAAGGGAGATACGCAGTATTTT	CASSLPLTSGQKGDTQYF
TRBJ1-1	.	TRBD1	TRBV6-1	TGTGCCAGCAGGGATTATGGACAGGGGAACACTGAAGCTTTCTTT	CASRDYGQGNTEAFF
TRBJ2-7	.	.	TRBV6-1	TGTGCCAGCAGTGGGATAGGCCCTAGGGAGCAGTACTTC	CASSGIGPREQYF
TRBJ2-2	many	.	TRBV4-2	TGTGCCAGCAGCCGAAGTACAGGGCCCGGGGAGCTGTTTTTT	CASSRSTGPGELFF
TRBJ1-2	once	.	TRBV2	TGTGCCAGGGAGGGAGGGAAATCTAAGGACTATGGCTACACCTTC	CAREGGKSKDYGYTF
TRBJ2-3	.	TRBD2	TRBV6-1	TGTGCCAGCAGTGATCCAAGGACTAGCGGGACAGATACGCAGTATTTT	CASSDPRTSGTDTQYF
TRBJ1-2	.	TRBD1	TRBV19	TGTGCCAGTAGTACCGGGACAGACGGAATGGGAGGCTACACCTTC	CASSTGTDGMGGYTF
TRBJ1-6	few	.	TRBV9	TGTGCCAGCAGCGTTTCAGACAGGAACTTGGCGGGTTCACCCCTCCACTTT	CASSVSDRNLAGSPLHF
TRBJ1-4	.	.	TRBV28	TGTGCCAGCATCAAGCACGACGGGGCAACTAATGAAAAACTGTTTTTT	CASIKHDGATNEKLFF
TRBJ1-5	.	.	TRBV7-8	TGTGCCAGCAGCTTAGTCGGGGGCAATCAGCCCCAGCATTTT	CASSLVGGNQPQHF
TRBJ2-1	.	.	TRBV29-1	TGCAGCGTCGAGGAGGGAAATAGCCATGAGCAGTTCTTC	CSVEEGNSHEQFF
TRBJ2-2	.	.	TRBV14	TGTGCCAGCAGCCAAGATCTAGGGGTCCCCACCGGGGAGCTGTTTTTT	CASSQDLGVPTGELFF
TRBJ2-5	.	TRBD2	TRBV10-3	TGTGCCATCAGTGAATCGACTAGCGGCCAAGAGACCCAGTACTTC	CAISESTSGQETQYF
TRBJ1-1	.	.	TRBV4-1	TGCGCCAGCAGCCACCTGGGGGCTTCGATGAACACTGAAGCTTTCTTT	CASSHLGASMNTEAFF
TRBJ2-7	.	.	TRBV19	TGTGCCAGTAGTATGCCCGCAGGGTCAGGCTACGAGCAGTACTTC	CASSMPAGSGYEQYF
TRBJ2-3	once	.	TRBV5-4	TGTGCCAGCAGCTTGGGCCGGGGCACAGATACGCAGTATTTT	CASSLGRGTDTQYF
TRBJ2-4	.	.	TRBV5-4	TGTGCCAGCAGCTTGGAACGGGGGAGAGGCAAAAACATTCAGTACTTC	CASSLERGRGKNIQYF
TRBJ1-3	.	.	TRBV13	TGTGCCAGCGGAGGATACGGTGACACCATATATTTT	CASGGYGDTIYF
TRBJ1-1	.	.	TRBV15	TGTGCCACCAGCAGTCGCGGACACGCCCTTGAAGCTTTCTTT	CATSSRGHALEAFF
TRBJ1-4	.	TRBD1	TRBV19	TGTGCCAGTAGTTACCGACCGGGACAGGGTCGGGGGATCAATGAAAAACTGTTTTTT	CASSYRPGQGRGINEKLFF
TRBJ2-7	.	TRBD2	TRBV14	TGTGCCAGCAGCCAAGATCTAGCGGGAGAGTACGAGCAGTACTTC	CASSQDLAGEYEQYF
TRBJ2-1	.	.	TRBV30	TGTGCCTGGAGTGTACCAATCACGGCTAGTAATAATGAGCAGTTCTTC	CAWSVPITASNNEQFF
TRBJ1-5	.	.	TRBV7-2	TGTGCCAGCAGCTTACTCTTCAATCAGCCCCAGCATTTT	CASSLLFNQPQHF
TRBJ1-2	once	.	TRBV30	TGTGCCTGGGGGGCCAGGGGAGACTATGGCTACACCTTC	CAWGARGDYGYTF
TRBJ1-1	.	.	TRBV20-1	TGCAGTGCTAGGCGGGGAGCTGAAGCTTTCTTT	CSARRGAEAFF
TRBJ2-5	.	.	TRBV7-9	TGTGCCAGCAGCTGGGGGCAGGGGGAGACCCAGTACTTC	CASSWGQGETQYF
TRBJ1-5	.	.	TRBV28	TGTGCCAGCAGTTCGGTAAGCCAGCCCCAGCATTTT	CASSSVSQPQHF
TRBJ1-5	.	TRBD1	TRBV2	TGTGCCAGCAGTGTCTTAGGGACAGGGACGATAAACAATCAGCCCCAGCATTTT	CASSVLGTGTINNQPQHF
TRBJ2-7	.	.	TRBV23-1	TGCGCCAGCAGTCAATCGGAAAATCTAACAGCCTACGAGCAGTACTTC	CASSQSENLTAYEQYF
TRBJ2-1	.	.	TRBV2	TGTGCCAGCAGTGACGGGGGGCGCTCCTACAATGAGCAGTTCTTC	CASSDGGRSYNEQFF
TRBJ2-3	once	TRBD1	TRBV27	TGTGCCAGCAGTGCGGGACAGGCTAGCACAGATACGCAGTATTTT	CASSAGQASTDTQYF
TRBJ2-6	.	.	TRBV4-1	TGCGCCAGCAGCCAAAAACGACAAGGCGGGACCGGGGCCAACGTCCTGACTTTC	CASSQKRQGGTGANVLTF
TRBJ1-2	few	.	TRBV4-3	TGCGCCAGCAGCCAAGCAGTCAACTATGGCTACACCTTC	CASSQAVNYGYTF
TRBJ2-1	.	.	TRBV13	TGTGCCAGCAGCACCCTAGCCAACAATGAGCAGTTCTTC	CASSTLANNEQFF
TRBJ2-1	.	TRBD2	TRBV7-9	TGTGCCAGCAAACTAGCGGGAGGGCTTGGGGATGAGCAGTTCTTC	CASKLAGGLGDEQFF
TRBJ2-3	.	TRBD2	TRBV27	TGTGCCAGCACGGGGGGTACTAGCGAGTTGTCCATAGATACGCAGTATTTT	CASTGGTSELSIDTQYF
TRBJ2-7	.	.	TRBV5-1	TGCGCCAGCAGCTTGGGAGACTCAACCTACGAGCAGTACTTC	CASSLGDSTYEQYF
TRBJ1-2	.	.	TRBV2	TGTGCCAGCAGTGATGGCAGAGGCGGCTATGGCTACACCTTC	CASSDGRGGYGYTF
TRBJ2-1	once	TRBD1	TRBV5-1	TGCGCCAGCAGCCGGACAGGCTCCAATGAGCAGTTCTTC	CASSRTGSNEQFF